This TCR beta chain was retrieved from a study of cytomegalovirus exposure and HLA in healthy donors. The V segment lost 5 bases and the J segment 1 base; nucleotides outside the gene matches: 5. Germline V gives CDR1 SGHTA, CDR2 FQGTGA. This CDR3 has 15 residues. The PCR had 60 Vbeta and 13 Jbeta primers. The assay was immunoSEQ multiplex PCR, and TCRdb's table has in-frame clones only and misses some. The repertoire has tens of thousands of clones, roughly four fifths of them found once; the top ten carry about 4.3%. The gene calls are TRBV7-3 and TRBJ2-7; TRBD2 matches at 10 bases. This clonotype was obtained from a man aged 25-40 years in good health and CMV-seronegative. Sequenced: PBMCs. Here the CDR3 DNA reads TGTGCCAGCAGCCCTACTAGCGGGGCTTCCTACGAGCAGTACTTC. Translating gives CASSPTSGASYEQYF. The variable domain in full, completed from reference TRBV7-3 and TRBJ2-7, reads GAGVSQTPSNKVTEKGKYVELRCDPISGHTALYWYRQSLGQGPEFLIYFQGTGAADDSGLPNDRFFAVRPEGSVSTLKIQRTERGDSAVYLCASSPTSGASYEQYFGPGTRLTVT.